This T cell receptor (beta chain) came from a study of cytomegalovirus exposure and HLA in healthy donors. Overall study findings and caveats: Across donors, most TCRs were seen rarely, yet some public ones were widespread.

The study drew the donors from its approximately 120-subject validation cohort, separate from the approximately 700-subject first cohort. This clone was counted a few times. Its antigen is unknown. The repertoire was sequenced with immunoSEQ multiplex PCR; TCRdb's copy has only in-frame clones and lacks some. This sample yields under 150,000 clones, of which approximately 90% are seen a single time; under 2% belongs to the top ten. The CDR3 sequence is 13 residues long. The ends were cut back, 4 bases at V and 6 bases at J, with 12 bases in the middle. Germline CDR1 MGHRA, CDR2 YSYEKL. The TCR originated in a woman under 30 in good health and CMV-seronegative. The gene calls are TRBV4-1 and TRBJ1-2; D is possibly TRBD1 (6 bases). Sequencing input: PBMCs. The CDR3 sequence is CASSRGGADGYTF. The CDR3 nucleotides read TGCGCCAGCAGCCGTGGGGGCGCAGATGGCTACACCTTC.